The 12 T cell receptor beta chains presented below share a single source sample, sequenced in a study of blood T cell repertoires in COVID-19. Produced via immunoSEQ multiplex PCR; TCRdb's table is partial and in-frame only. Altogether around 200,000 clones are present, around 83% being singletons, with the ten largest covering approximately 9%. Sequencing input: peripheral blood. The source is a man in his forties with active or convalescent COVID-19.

CDR3 DNA: TGTGCCTGGAGTGCTGTGGGGCTGACACAAGAGACCCAGTACTTC. It yields the protein CAWSAVGLTQETQYF. This sequence joins TRBV30 and TRBJ2-5, with a tentative D call TRBD1 (5 bases). The CDR3 loop spans 15 amino acids. Deletions cut 1 base from V and 2 bases from J, with 14 bases between. Per the germline V gene, CDR1 is GTSNPN and CDR2 is SVGIG (reference sequence).

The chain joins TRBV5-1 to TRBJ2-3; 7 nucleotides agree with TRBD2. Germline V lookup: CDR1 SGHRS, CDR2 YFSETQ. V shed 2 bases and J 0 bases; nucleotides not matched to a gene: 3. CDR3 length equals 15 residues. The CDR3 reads CASSLQTSSTDTQYF. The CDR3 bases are TGCGCCAGCAGCTTACAGACTAGCAGCACAGATACGCAGTATTTT. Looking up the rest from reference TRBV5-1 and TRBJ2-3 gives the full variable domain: KAGVTQTPRYLIKTRGQQVTLSCSPISGHRSVSWYQQTPGQGLQFLFEYFSETQRNKGNFPGRFSGRQFSNSRSEMNVSTLELGDSALYLCASSLQTSSTDTQYFGPGTRLTVL.

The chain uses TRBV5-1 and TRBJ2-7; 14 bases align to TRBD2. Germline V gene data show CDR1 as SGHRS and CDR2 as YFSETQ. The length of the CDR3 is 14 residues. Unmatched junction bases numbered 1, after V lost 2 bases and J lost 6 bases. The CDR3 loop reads CASSFGTSGGEQYF. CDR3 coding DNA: TGCGCCAGCAGCTTCGGGACTAGCGGGGGCGAGCAGTACTTC.

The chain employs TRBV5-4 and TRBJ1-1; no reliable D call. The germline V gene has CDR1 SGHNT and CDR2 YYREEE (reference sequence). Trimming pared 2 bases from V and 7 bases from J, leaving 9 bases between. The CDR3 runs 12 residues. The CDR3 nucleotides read TGTGCCAGCAGCTTCGGAGGCGTTGAAGCTTTCTTT. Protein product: CASSFGGVEAFF. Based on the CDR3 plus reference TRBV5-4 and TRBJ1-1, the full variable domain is ETGVTQSPTHLIKTRGQQVTLRCSSQSGHNTVSWYQQALGQGPQFIFQYYREEENGRGNFPPRFSGLQFPNYSSELNVNALELDDSALYLCASSFGGVEAFFGQGTRLTVV.

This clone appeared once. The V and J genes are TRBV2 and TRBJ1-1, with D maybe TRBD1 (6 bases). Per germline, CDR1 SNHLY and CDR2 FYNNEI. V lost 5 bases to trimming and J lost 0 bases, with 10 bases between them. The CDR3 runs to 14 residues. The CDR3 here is CASSTGSVNTEAFF. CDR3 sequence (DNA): TGTGCCAGCAGTACAGGGTCCGTGAACACTGAAGCTTTCTTT.

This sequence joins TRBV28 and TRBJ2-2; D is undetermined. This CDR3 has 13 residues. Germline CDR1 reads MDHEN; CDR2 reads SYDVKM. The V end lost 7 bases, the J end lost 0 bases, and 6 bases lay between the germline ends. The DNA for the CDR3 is TGTGCCAGCATTCAATCGAACACCGGGGAGCTGTTTTTT. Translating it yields CASIQSNTGELFF.

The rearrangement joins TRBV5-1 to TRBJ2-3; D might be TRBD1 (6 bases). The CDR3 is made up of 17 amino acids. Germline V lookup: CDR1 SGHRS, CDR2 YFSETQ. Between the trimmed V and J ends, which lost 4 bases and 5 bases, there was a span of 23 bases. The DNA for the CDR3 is TGCGCCAGCAGCCCGATGATGGGGCCTTCAGGGGTAGATACGCAGTATTTT. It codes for CASSPMMGPSGVDTQYF.

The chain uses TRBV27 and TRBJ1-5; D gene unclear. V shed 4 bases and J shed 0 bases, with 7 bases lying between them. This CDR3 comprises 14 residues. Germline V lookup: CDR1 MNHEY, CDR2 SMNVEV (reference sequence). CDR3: CASSSQSSNQPQHF. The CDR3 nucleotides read TGTGCCAGCAGTTCACAGAGTAGCAATCAGCCCCAGCATTTT.

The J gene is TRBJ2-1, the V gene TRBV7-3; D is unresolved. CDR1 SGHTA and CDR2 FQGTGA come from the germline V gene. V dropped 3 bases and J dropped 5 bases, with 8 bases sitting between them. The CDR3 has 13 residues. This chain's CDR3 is CASSLAENNEQFF. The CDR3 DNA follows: TGTGCCAGCAGCTTGGCGGAGAACAATGAGCAGTTCTTC. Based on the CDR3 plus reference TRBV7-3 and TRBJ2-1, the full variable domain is GAGVSQTPSNKVTEKGKYVELRCDPISGHTALYWYRQSLGQGPEFLIYFQGTGAADDSGLPNDRFFAVRPEGSVSTLKIQRTERGDSAVYLCASSLAENNEQFFGPGTRLTVL.

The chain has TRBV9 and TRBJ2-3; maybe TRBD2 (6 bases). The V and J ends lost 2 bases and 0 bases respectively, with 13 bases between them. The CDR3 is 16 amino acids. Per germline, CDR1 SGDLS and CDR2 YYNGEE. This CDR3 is CASSVSVGGSTDTQYF. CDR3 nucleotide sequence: TGTGCCAGCAGCGTGAGTGTGGGGGGAAGCACAGATACGCAGTATTTT.

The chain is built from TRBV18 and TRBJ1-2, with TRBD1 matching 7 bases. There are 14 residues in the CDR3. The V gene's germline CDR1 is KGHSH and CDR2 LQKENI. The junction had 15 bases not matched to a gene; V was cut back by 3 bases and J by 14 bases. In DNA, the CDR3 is TGTGCCAGCTCACCTTTCCCGGGACAGCAGGTTGGGACCTTC. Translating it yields CASSPFPGQQVGTF.

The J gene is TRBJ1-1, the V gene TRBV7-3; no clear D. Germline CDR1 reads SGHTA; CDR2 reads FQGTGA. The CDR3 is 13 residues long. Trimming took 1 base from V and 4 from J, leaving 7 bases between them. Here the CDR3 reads CASSLNSGTEAFF. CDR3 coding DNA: TGTGCCAGCAGCTTAAACAGTGGCACTGAAGCTTTCTTT.